This T cell receptor beta chain was obtained from a study of blood T cells in healthy people across ages. Study-level findings and limits: Age advanced and TCR beta diversity per million T cells fell, roughly linearly. The long-lived group displayed more naive CD4+ cells, plus higher diversity, than the aged donors did. Reliance upon unsorted PBMCs precluded definitive naive versus antigen-experienced comparison.

Only a few counts were recorded for this clonotype. What it recognizes is unknown. Per the germline V gene, CDR1 is SGHRS and CDR2 is YFSETQ. The V and J ends lost 0 bases and 9 bases respectively, with 13 bases between them. CDR3 length: 14 residues. Primers used in a second PCR of roughly 6 to 11 cycles were a sample-barcoded 5' primer and a J-beta primer mix. TCRdb fed the 5' RACE reads into MiXCR, producing one record per CDR3 protein. Among 1,800,000 or so distinct CDR3 sequences listed, approximately 39% were seen once. The sequenced sample consisted of blood. This sequence was found in a human donor in good health. This rearrangement joins TRBV5-1 to TRBJ2-1; D not resolved. CDR3 DNA: TGCGCCAGCAGCTTGGGTGGCGAGTTAAGTGAGCAGTTCTTC. As protein: CASSLGGELSEQFF.